This T cell receptor beta chain was sequenced in a study of blood T cells in healthy people across ages. The use of a sample-barcoded 5' primer and a J-beta primer mix characterized a second PCR of roughly 6 to 11 cycles. TCRdb re-called the 5' RACE reads with MiXCR, one entry per CDR3 protein. This table has 550,000 to 800,000 distinct CDR3 sequences, roughly 21% appearing once. V shed 6 bases and J 0 bases; nucleotides not matched to a gene: 7. The germline V gene encodes CDR1 DFQATT and CDR2 SNEGSKA (reference sequence). This CDR3 is built from 15 residues. Source material: blood. The sequence came from a man between 65 and 79 years old in good health. The chain joins TRBV20-1 to TRBJ2-3, with 9 bases that match TRBD2. The CDR3 here is CSAITGTSSTDTQYF. The DNA of the CDR3 is TGCAGTGCCATTACCGGGACTAGCAGCACAGATACGCAGTATTTT.